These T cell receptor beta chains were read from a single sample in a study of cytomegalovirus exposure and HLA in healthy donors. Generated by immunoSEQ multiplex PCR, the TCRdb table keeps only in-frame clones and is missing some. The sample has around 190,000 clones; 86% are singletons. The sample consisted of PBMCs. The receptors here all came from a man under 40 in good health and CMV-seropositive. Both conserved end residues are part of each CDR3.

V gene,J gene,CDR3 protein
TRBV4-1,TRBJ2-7,CASSQDRVSHEQYF
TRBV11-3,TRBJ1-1,CASSMDRVSEAFF
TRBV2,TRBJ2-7,CASREDAYEQYF
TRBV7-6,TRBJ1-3,CASSLSSGNTIYF
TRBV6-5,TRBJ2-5,CASSYSETQYF
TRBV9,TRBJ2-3,CASSVVGGAPDTQYF
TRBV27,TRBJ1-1,CASSLGLGTVGEAFF
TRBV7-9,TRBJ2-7,CASRRDRGPYEQYF
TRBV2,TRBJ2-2,CASSKQGGGGELFF
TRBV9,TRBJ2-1,CASSPSGASGNEQFF
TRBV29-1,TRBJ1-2,CSVEVVYGYTF
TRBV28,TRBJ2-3,CASSLISADTQYF
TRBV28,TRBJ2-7,CASSPSAGRYEQYF
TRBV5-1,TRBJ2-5,CASSFWTTGGETQYF
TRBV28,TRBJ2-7,CATHRSSYEQYF
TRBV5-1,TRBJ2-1,CASSLLAGNNEQFF
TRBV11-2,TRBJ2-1,CASSSLRGLYNEQFF
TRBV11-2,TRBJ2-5,CASSAASGSQETQYF
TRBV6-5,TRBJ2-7,CASSFGQGASEQYF
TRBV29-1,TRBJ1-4,CSAPFGEKLFF
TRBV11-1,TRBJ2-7,CASRPGQAHEQYF
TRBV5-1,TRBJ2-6,CASSLEGPVFRTSGANVLTF
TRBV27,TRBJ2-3,CASSGGTGTVLGQYF
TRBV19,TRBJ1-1,CASNRGINTEAFF
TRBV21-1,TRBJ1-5,CASSKKGDDNQPQHF
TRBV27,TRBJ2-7,CASRTPGAGYEQYF
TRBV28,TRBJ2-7,CASSFPRTTTYEQYF
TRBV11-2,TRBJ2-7,CASSLTEYEQYF
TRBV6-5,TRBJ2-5,CASSYVAGGQETQYF
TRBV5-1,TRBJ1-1,CASSLVAGAASMNTEAFF
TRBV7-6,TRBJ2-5,CASSLAVQETQYF
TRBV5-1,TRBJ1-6,CASSTTGRAGSPLHF
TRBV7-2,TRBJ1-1,CASSLTQNTEAFF
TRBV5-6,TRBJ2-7,CASSLRLAVTYEQYF
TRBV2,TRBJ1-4,CASQGVGQKLFF
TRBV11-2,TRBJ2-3,CASSSQLGAGDTQYF
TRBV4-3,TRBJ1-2,CASSQDFDSRTYGYTF
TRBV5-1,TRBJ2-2,CASSFTTRNTGELFF
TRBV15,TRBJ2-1,CATSRVYNEQFF
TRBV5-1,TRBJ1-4,CASTPIPGEKLFF
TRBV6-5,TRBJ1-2,CASRRSGAEGYTF
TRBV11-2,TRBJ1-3,CASSLIRVGGNTIYF
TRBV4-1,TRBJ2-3,CASSQAGGTRTDTQYF
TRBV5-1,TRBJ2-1,CASSLGQLYSYNEQFF
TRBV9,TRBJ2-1,CASSAGLAGGPRNEQFF
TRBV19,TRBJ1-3,CASSPDGSGNTIYF
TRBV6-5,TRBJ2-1,CASSSLARGEQFF
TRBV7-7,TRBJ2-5,CASSLSRGAETQYF
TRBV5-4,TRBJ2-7,CASSLASNPYEQYF
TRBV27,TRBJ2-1,CASSPRTSGSFYNEQFF
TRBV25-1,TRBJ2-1,CASTDTVRDKSSYNEQFF
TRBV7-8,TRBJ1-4,CASSPDRVGEKLFF
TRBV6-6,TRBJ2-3,CASSYPKGGDTQYF